Below are 16 T cell receptor beta chains sequenced from a single sample in a study of blood T cells in healthy people across ages. A second PCR, run for roughly 7 to 11 cycles, used a sample-barcoded 5' primer plus a J-beta primer mix. TCRdb passed the 5' RACE reads through MiXCR, listing each CDR3 protein once. The top ten hold 11% of the sample, which has roughly 1,500,000 distinct CDR3 sequences, 30% to 35% seen once. What was sequenced was blood. The receptors originated from a woman aged 25 to 39 in good health.

This clonotype showed up many times. V and J are TRBV4-1 and TRBJ2-7; 9 bases match TRBD1. Trimming took 3 bases from V and 3 from J; bases not matched to a gene: 6. The CDR3 spans 15 residues. CDR1 MGHRA and CDR2 YSYEKL come from the germline V gene. The CDR3 spells CASSQRRTGVYEQYF. CDR3 DNA sequence: TGCGCCAGCAGCCAGAGGAGGACAGGGGTCTACGAGCAGTACTTC.

The chain joins TRBV2 to TRBJ1-4, with a tentative D call TRBD1 (5 bases). This CDR3 spans 16 amino acids. Germline CDR1 is SNHLY and CDR2 is FYNNEI. Trimming shortened V by 5 bases and J by 0 bases, and 13 bases separated the two germline ends. The CDR3 loop is CASSRQGRATNEKLFF. The DNA of the CDR3 is TGTGCCAGCAGTCGTCAGGGCCGTGCAACTAATGAAAAACTGTTTTTT. Supplemented by reference TRBV2 and TRBJ1-4, the full variable domain reads EPEVTQTPSHQVTQMGQEVILRCVPISNHLYFYWYRQILGQKVEFLVSFYNNEISEKSEIFDDQFSVERPDGSNFTLKIRSTKLEDSAMYFCASSRQGRATNEKLFFGSGTQLSVL.

J is TRBJ1-5 and V is TRBV10-2; TRBD1 matches 9 bases. Per germline, CDR1 WSHSY and CDR2 SAAADI. After removal of 6 bases from V and 8 bases from J, the junction contained 8 bases not matched to a gene. The CDR3 contains 14 residues. CDR3 in DNA: TGCGCCAGCAGCTACACAGGGGGCAAGGAGCCCCAGCATTTT. Translating gives CASSYTGGKEPQHF.

Points on this clonotype: A much larger clone differs from this one at a single base, so this may be a read error. The rearrangement links TRBV15 to TRBJ2-3, with TRBD2 matching 7 bases. The CDR3 is 19 amino acids. CDR1 and CDR2 (germline): LNHNV, YYDKDF (reference sequence). V gave up 0 bases and J gave up 4 bases; unmatched junction bases: 16. This chain's CDR3 is CATSRDVQELAMYADTQYF. The CDR3 DNA is TGTGCCACCAGCAGAGATGTCCAGGAACTAGCGATGTATGCAGATACGCAGTATTTT. Full variable domain (outside the CDR3, taken from reference TRBV15 and TRBJ2-3): DAMVIQNPRYQVTQFGKPVTLSCSQTLNHNVMYWYQQKSSQAPKLLFHYYDKDFNNEADTPDNFQSRRPNTSFCFLDIRSPGLGDTAMYLCATSRDVQELAMYADTQYFGPGTRLTVL.

The genes are TRBV7-2 and TRBJ1-6, with D possibly matching TRBD1 (5 bases). The V and J ends lost 3 bases and 10 bases respectively, with 16 bases between them. CDR3 length: 15 residues. Germline values: CDR1 SGHTA, CDR2 FQGNSA. CDR3 region: CASSFQANSGSPLHF. The CDR3 coding sequence is TGTGCCAGCAGCTTCCAAGCCAACTCAGGGTCACCCCTCCACTTT.

The gene calls are TRBV24-1 and TRBJ2-1; perhaps TRBD1 as D (6 bases). From germline, CDR1 is KGHDR and CDR2 SFDVKD. V lost 3 bases and J lost 2, with 10 bases in between. The CDR3 runs 15 residues. The CDR3 spells CATSDTQGAYNEQFF. The CDR3 DNA is TGTGCCACCAGTGATACACAGGGTGCCTACAATGAGCAGTTCTTC.

The rearrangement links TRBV12-3 or TRBV12-4 to TRBJ2-1, with TRBD2 matching over 7 bases. This CDR3 has 15 amino acids. With V trimmed by 7 bases and J by 2 bases, 8 bases remained unmatched. Here the CDR3 reads CASNTGTTAYNEQFF. Here the CDR3 DNA reads TGTGCCAGCAACACCGGGACTACAGCCTACAATGAGCAGTTCTTC.

This clonotype was detected once. This CDR3 is CSARDDPGMQPQHF. The CDR3, as DNA: TGCAGTGCTAGAGATGACCCGGGGATGCAGCCCCAGCATTTT. The V gene is TRBV20-1, the J gene TRBJ1-5; D not resolved. The CDR3 runs 14 residues. Germline V gene lookup returns CDR1 DFQATT and CDR2 SNEGSKA (reference sequence). V lost 0 bases and J lost 7, with 13 bases in between.

The chain joins TRBV20-1 to TRBJ1-4, with TRBD1 as a possible D gene (5 bases). V gave up 3 bases and J gave up 6 bases, with 14 bases separating them. CDR1 and CDR2 from the germline V gene are DFQATT and SNEGSKA (reference sequence). The CDR3 is 14 residues long. The CDR3, as DNA: TGCAGTGCTAGGACCCCCCAGGGAGATGAAAAACTGTTTTTT. Translating it yields CSARTPQGDEKLFF.

The V call is TRBV19, the J call TRBJ2-1, with 7 positions matching TRBD1. The CDR3 is 14 amino acids. From germline, CDR1 is LNHDA and CDR2 SQIVND (reference sequence). V shed 3 bases and J 2 bases; nucleotides not matched to a gene: 1. CDR3 region: CASSIRGPYNEQFF. CDR3 nucleotide sequence: TGTGCCAGTAGTATTAGGGGGCCCTACAATGAGCAGTTCTTC.

The V and J genes are TRBV7-2 and TRBJ1-2; D remains ambiguous. This CDR3 is built from 14 residues. In germline, CDR1 is SGHTA, CDR2 FQGNSA. Trimming took off 10 bases at V and 5 bases at J, with 20 bases between the two ends. DNA for the CDR3: TGTGCCAACAGTCGTAGGGAGGAATCGTATGGCTACACCTTC. Protein sequence: CANSRREESYGYTF.

This clonotype has just a few counts. Relative to the germline gene, one junction end is altered; a read error may explain this. J is TRBJ2-1 and V is TRBV15, with no clear D. The CDR3 runs 15 residues. Germline values: CDR1 LNHNV, CDR2 YYDKDF (reference sequence). This CDR3 reads CATSRDPSSYHEQFF. CDR3 nucleotide sequence: TGTGCCACCAGCCGCGACCCCTCCAGCTACCATGAGCAGTTCTTC.

There are a few counts of this clonotype. V usage is TRBV2 and J usage is TRBJ1-1, with 7 bases lining up with TRBD1. Germline V gives CDR1 SNHLY, CDR2 FYNNEI. Trimming took 6 bases from V and 4 from J; bases not matched to a gene: 5. This CDR3 region has 13 residues. CDR3 sequence reads: CASSRGSGTEAFF. CDR3 in DNA: TGTGCCAGCAGCAGGGGGAGCGGCACTGAAGCTTTCTTT. Full variable domain (missing parts from reference TRBV2 and TRBJ1-1): EPEVTQTPSHQVTQMGQEVILRCVPISNHLYFYWYRQILGQKVEFLVSFYNNEISEKSEIFDDQFSVERPDGSNFTLKIRSTKLEDSAMYFCASSRGSGTEAFFGQGTRLTVV.

A word on this clonotype: Being one base from a much bigger clone, this may be a read error. V and J are TRBV4-1 and TRBJ2-1; D is unclear. The end of the DNA is better explained by TRBJ2-7, so the J call may be wrong. CDR3 size: 15 residues. The V gene's germline CDR1 is MGHRA and CDR2 YSYEKL. The DNA of the CDR3 is TGCGCCAGCAGCCTTCAGACACCCTCCTACAATGAGCAGTACTTC. Protein sequence: CASSLQTPSYNEQYF.

In its sample, this clonotype was seen a few times. The J gene is TRBJ2-6, the V gene TRBV6-1, with 8 nucleotides matching TRBD1. This CDR3 region has 19 residues. J gave up 0 bases and V 6 bases, and 13 bases lay outside the gene matches. The germline gives CDR1 MNHNS, CDR2 SASEGT. The CDR3 sequence: CASRFSQDRAISGANVLTF. CDR3 nucleotide sequence: TGTGCCAGCAGGTTTTCACAGGACAGGGCGATCTCTGGGGCCAACGTCCTGACTTTC.

In this sample, this clonotype turned up a few times. The CDR3 sequence is CATVGTEAFF. The CDR3 DNA sequence: TGTGCCACCGTAGGGACTGAAGCTTTCTTT. The chain links TRBV10-3 to TRBJ1-1; D uncertain. This CDR3 is 10 amino acids long. V was trimmed by 10 bases and J by 5 bases, leaving 8 bases between them. Germline lookup yields CDR1 ENHRY and CDR2 SYGVKD.